Below are 2 T cell receptor beta chains sequenced from a single sample in a study of molecular identifiers for immune sequencing clone quantification. TCRdb independently ran MiXCR on the PCR reads; one entry per CDR3 protein. The sample records 100,000 or so distinct CDR3 sequences, around 23% being singletons. Sequenced sample: naive CD8+ T cells from blood, with Jurkat cell RNA spiked in. The sample's subset: FACS-sorted CD8+CD4-CCR7+CD45RA+ naive T cells. All receptors derive from a human donor in good health. Some libraries in this study had Jurkat cell RNA spiked in.

This clonotype came up a few times. The chain has TRBV20-1 and TRBJ2-1; D is unresolved. V lost 4 bases and J 3 bases, leaving 16 bases between the germline ends. Per germline, CDR1 DFQATT and CDR2 SNEGSKA (reference sequence). This CDR3 has 15 residues. The CDR3 nucleotides are TGCAGTGCTATGGACCCTACCCTCCTCTACAATGAGCAGTTCTTC. Translating it yields CSAMDPTLLYNEQFF.

Of note for this clonotype: A much larger clone sits a single nucleotide away, making a read error possible. This chain connects TRBV5-4 to TRBJ2-5; 7 nucleotides line up with TRBD1. Germline V CDR1 and CDR2: SGHNT, YYREEE (reference sequence). CDR3 size: 12 residues. CDR3 nucleotides: TGTACCAGTCGGGACAGCCAAGAGACCCAGTACTTC. As protein: CTSRDSQETQYF.